This TCR beta chain was captured by sequencing in a study of OX40 agonist ivuxolimab in advanced cancers. Study context: One hepatocellular carcinoma and a couple of cutaneous melanoma patients partially responded.

The V gene end was trimmed by 3 bases and the J gene end by 6 bases; junction bases not matched to a gene: 4. The CDR3 runs 14 residues. The germline gives CDR1 WNHNN, CDR2 SYGVQD (reference sequence). Comment on this clone: Its target is unknown.

TCRdb's copy holds only in-frame clones and misses some; the assay was immunoSEQ multiplex PCR. The sample includes nearly 95,000 clones, around 94% of them seen just once. Whole-study results and caveats: With doses of 0.1 to 3.0 mg/kg, CD4+ and CD8+ blood T cells had undergone clonal expansion by week 6.

J is TRBJ2-2 and V is TRBV10-1; TRBD2 matches 7 bases. The sequence came from an adult with an advanced solid tumor such as melanoma, head and neck, liver or kidney cancer. This material consisted of CD4+ or CD8+ T cells sorted from blood, taken in a trial of the OX40 agonist ivuxolimab. As DNA, the CDR3 is TGCGCCAGCAGTGATCAAGGACTAGCCGGGGAGCTGTTTTTT. This sequence encodes CASSDQGLAGELFF.